The clone carrying this T cell receptor beta chain was observed a single time. Its antigen remains unknown. TCRdb keeps only in-frame clones here, not all; method: immunoSEQ multiplex PCR. The table records 30,000 or so clones, approximately 86% of them present only once. This CDR3 comprises 13 residues. Per the germline V gene, CDR1 is SGHNT and CDR2 is YYREEE (reference sequence). V gave up 0 bases and J gave up 4 bases, with 5 bases separating them. These data belong to a study of OX40 agonist ivuxolimab in advanced cancers. Study summary: Patients were dosed intravenously with ivuxolimab at 0.01 to 10 mg/kg every 2 weeks. Hepatocellular carcinoma, melanoma, renal cell or head and neck cancer affected the dose-escalation patients. Age averaged roughly 60 years (range roughly 23 to 79), and 80% to 90% were male.

Study findings and constraints: The 0.1-3.0 mg/kg partial responders had among the lowest clonal expansion.

This chain uses TRBV5-4 with TRBJ2-1; D unresolved. The source of this sequence is an adult with an advanced solid tumor such as melanoma, head and neck, liver or kidney cancer. Sequencing was performed on CD4+ or CD8+ T cells sorted from blood, taken in a trial of the OX40 agonist ivuxolimab. CDR3 sequence: CASSLESYNEQFF. In nucleotides, the CDR3 is TGTGCCAGCAGCTTGGAAAGTTACAATGAGCAGTTCTTC.